This is a list of T cell receptor beta chains from one sample in a study of human T cells and chemical hapten exposure. One entry per CDR3 protein, called by TCRdb with MiXCR from the RACE reads. The sample records 55,000 to 80,000 distinct CDR3 sequences, about 10% being singletons. Sequenced here: whole blood, sampled in connection with sensitization to the hapten diphenylcyclopropenone (DPC). Receptor source: a woman aged 25 to 45 with alopecia areata. Some clones in this sample may be carry-over from other donors' samples. Both conserved end residues are part of each CDR3. Each record gives: J gene, V gene, D gene, clone size, CDR3 DNA, CDR3 protein. The D gene is left open where the match is weak. Clone size is given for some rows only: seen once, a few or many times, or a class if the clone is expanded.

TRBJ1-6,TRBV30,.,many,TGTGCCTGGAGACAGGAGGGTTCACCCCTCCACTTT,CAWRQEGSPLHF
TRBJ2-7,TRBV6-5,TRBD2,.,TGTGCCAGCAGTTACTCGGTTAGCGGGGGAGCCTACGAGCAGTACTTC,CASSYSVSGGAYEQYF
TRBJ1-5,TRBV6-4,.,few,TGTGCCAGCAGTGAAGAGGGGGGAGGCAATCAGCCCCAGCATTTT,CASSEEGGGNQPQHF
TRBJ2-7,TRBV3-1,.,many,TGTGCCAGCAGCCCCCGTGCGGGGATCCACGAGCAGTACTTC,CASSPRAGIHEQYF
TRBJ2-7,TRBV12-3/TRBV12-4,.,.,TGTGCCAGCTCCATGTACCACGAGCAGTATTTC,CASSMYHEQYF
TRBJ1-6,TRBV20-1,.,few,TGCAGTGCTAGAGAATCCAGGGGTGATAATTCACCCCTCCACTTT,CSARESRGDNSPLHF
TRBJ2-7,TRBV7-2,TRBD2,.,TGTGCCAGCAGCTCACTAGCGGGAGGGCCGGCCTACGAGCAGTACTTC,CASSSLAGGPAYEQYF
TRBJ1-2,TRBV12-3/TRBV12-4,.,.,TGTGCCAGCAGTTTTAAATTAGGGGGTTATGGCTACACCTTC,CASSFKLGGYGYTF
TRBJ2-3,TRBV11-2,.,few,TGTGCCAGCAGCTTAGACCAGAGGCAGTATTTT,CASSLDQRQYF
TRBJ2-7,TRBV20-1,.,many,TGCAGTGCTAAACGAATTGTAGGTTACGAGCAGTACTTC,CSAKRIVGYEQYF
TRBJ2-3,TRBV7-9,.,few,TGTGCCAGCAGCTTAGATGCGGATACGCAGTATTTT,CASSLDADTQYF
TRBJ2-1,TRBV5-1,.,many,TGCGCCAGCAGCTTGGAGCTCAGCAATGAGCAGTTCTTC,CASSLELSNEQFF
TRBJ2-7,TRBV6-2/TRBV6-3,.,few,TGTGCCAGCAGGCTCCGGGACCCCACTAATGAGCAGTACTTC,CASRLRDPTNEQYF
TRBJ2-7,TRBV6-5,.,many,TGTGCCAGCAGACCCCCGGGGATGGTCCACGAGCAGTACTTC,CASRPPGMVHEQYF
TRBJ1-2,TRBV20-1,.,.,TGCAGTGCTAGAGGCCCTCAGGGGAACTATGGCTACACCTTC,CSARGPQGNYGYTF
TRBJ1-5,TRBV20-1,TRBD1,few,TGCAGTGCTAGAATAACAGGGGCGCATCAGCCCCAGCATTTT,CSARITGAHQPQHF
TRBJ2-5,TRBV5-1,.,.,TGCGCCAGCAGCTTGAATTCGAGGGTCCAAGAGACCCAGTACTTC,CASSLNSRVQETQYF
TRBJ2-3,TRBV5-1,TRBD2,.,TGCGCCAGCAGCTTGCAGGGACTAACGGGAGCTACGCAGTATTTT,CASSLQGLTGATQYF
TRBJ2-1,TRBV6-6,.,many,TGTGCCAGCAGAAGACGACACAGGGAAGTGGGCAATGAGCAGTTCTTC,CASRRRHREVGNEQFF
TRBJ1-4,TRBV6-5,.,.,TGTGCCAGCAGTTACTCACCGCAGTCGGCAACTAATGAAAAACTGTTTTTT,CASSYSPQSATNEKLFF
TRBJ2-2,TRBV7-9,.,.,TGTGCCAGCAGCTTAGATGTGAACACCGGGGAGCTGTTTTTT,CASSLDVNTGELFF
TRBJ1-2,TRBV29-1,.,few,TGCAGCGTTGCCTCGGGAACGGGTGGCTACACCTTC,CSVASGTGGYTF
TRBJ2-1,TRBV7-3,TRBD1,few,TGTGCCAGCAGCTTCGGACAGGGTGAGCAGTTCTTC,CASSFGQGEQFF
TRBJ2-3,TRBV6-5,TRBD2,many,TGTGCCAGCAGTTACCAGAGCGGGGGTGCGGCAGATACGCAGTATTTT,CASSYQSGGAADTQYF
TRBJ2-7,TRBV7-2,TRBD2,few,TGTGCCAGCAGACTCATGTCTAGCGGAGATTTCTACGAGCAGTACTTC,CASRLMSSGDFYEQYF
TRBJ2-7,TRBV6-2/TRBV6-3,TRBD1,many,TGTGCCAGCAGTTACTCATTTCTGACAGGGACCTACGAGCAGTACTTC,CASSYSFLTGTYEQYF
TRBJ1-1,TRBV6-4,.,few,TGTGCCAGCAGGCCGCAGGGGTGCACTGAAGCTTTCTTT,CASRPQGCTEAFF
TRBJ2-1,TRBV20-1,.,few,TGCAGTGCTAGAGAATCCCCGCTCCGAGGGCCCTCCTACAATGAGCAGTTCTTC,CSARESPLRGPSYNEQFF
TRBJ2-7,TRBV4-3,TRBD2,few,TGCGCCAGCAGCCAACTAGCGGAGTCCTACGAGCAGTACTTC,CASSQLAESYEQYF
TRBJ2-3,TRBV7-9,TRBD2,few,TGTGCCAGCAGCTTAGGCAGCGGGAGGGCCGAAGATACGCAGTATTTT,CASSLGSGRAEDTQYF
TRBJ2-4,TRBV20-1,.,few,TGCAGTGCCGGGACGGGGGATGGAAACATTCAGTACTTC,CSAGTGDGNIQYF
TRBJ2-1,TRBV12-3/TRBV12-4,.,.,TGTGCCAGCAGTTTACCGGATACCCCCATTGTGCAGTTCTTC,CASSLPDTPIVQFF
TRBJ2-1,TRBV18,.,.,TGTGCCAGCTCACCAACACAGGGAAGGAATGAGCAGTTCTTC,CASSPTQGRNEQFF
TRBJ1-1,TRBV5-4,.,many,TGTGCCAGCAGCTTGGTGGGGGGGATGAACACCCCCGAAGCTTTCTTT,CASSLVGGMNTPEAFF
TRBJ2-1,TRBV10-3,.,few,TGTGCCATCAGCTCGGCTGACAATGAGCAGTTCTTC,CAISSADNEQFF
TRBJ2-1,TRBV12-3/TRBV12-4,.,.,TGTGCCAGCAGCGACCGGGACTCCTCCAATGAGCAGTTCTTC,CASSDRDSSNEQFF
TRBJ2-3,TRBV29-1,.,.,TGCAGCGTTGAAGTTGGGGACAGCACAGATACGCAGTATTTT,CSVEVGDSTDTQYF
TRBJ1-5,TRBV7-6,TRBD1,many,TGTGCCAGCAGCTTAGCGCAGGGGGGGAAGCCCCAGCATTTT,CASSLAQGGKPQHF
TRBJ1-1,TRBV6-6,.,many,TGTGCCAGCAGTTACGGGGAGGGAACTGAAGCTTTCTTT,CASSYGEGTEAFF
TRBJ1-5,TRBV19,.,few,TGTGCCAGTAGTGGGCAGGCGGGCAATCAGCCCCAGCATTTT,CASSGQAGNQPQHF
TRBJ1-6,TRBV27,.,many,TGTGCCAGCGAGACGGGCTCCTATAATTCACCCCTCCACTTT,CASETGSYNSPLHF
TRBJ2-1,TRBV3-1,TRBD2,.,TGTGCCAGCAGCCAAGCCCGGATCACGGGGGAGGGTGAGCAGTTCTTC,CASSQARITGEGEQFF
TRBJ2-2,TRBV4-3,.,.,TGCGCCAGCAGCCAGGAGGACAGAAACACCGGGGAGCTGTTTTTT,CASSQEDRNTGELFF
TRBJ1-4,TRBV19,.,few,TGTGCCAGTAGTATAACGCCCGAAAAACTGTTTTTT,CASSITPEKLFF
TRBJ1-2,TRBV20-1,TRBD1,many,TGCAGTGCTGATTCAAACCGGGACAGGGCAAACTATGGCTACACCTTC,CSADSNRDRANYGYTF
TRBJ2-5,TRBV27,.,.,TGTGCCAGCAGTTTATCGGGGGACAAAGAGACCCAGTACTTC,CASSLSGDKETQYF
TRBJ2-7,TRBV5-1,TRBD2,.,TGCGCCAGCAGCCCCGGGCGGACTAGCAGTACCTACGAGCAGTACTTC,CASSPGRTSSTYEQYF
TRBJ2-7,TRBV6-1,.,many,TGTGCCAGCAGTGCCTTAAGAGAGCAGTACTTC,CASSALREQYF
TRBJ2-7,TRBV3-1,.,few,TGTGCCAGCAGCCAAAGGTACGAGCAGTACTTC,CASSQRYEQYF
TRBJ2-7,TRBV5-7,.,.,TGTGCCAGCAGCTCAGGCAATCCCGGGACTTACTACGAGCAGTACTTC,CASSSGNPGTYYEQYF
TRBJ2-1,TRBV29-1,.,.,TGCAGCGTTGGGGCTCCATACAATGAGCAGTTCTTC,CSVGAPYNEQFF
TRBJ2-7,TRBV27,.,.,TGTGCCAGCAGCGGGCCTCTCTACGAGCAGTACTTC,CASSGPLYEQYF
TRBJ1-1,TRBV12-3/TRBV12-4,TRBD1,.,TGTGCCAGCAGTTCTTCACCCCCAGGGGGCCCTGAAGCTTTCTTT,CASSSSPPGGPEAFF
TRBJ2-1,TRBV4-2,TRBD2,.,TGTGCCAGCAGCCAAGTGTCTGTGGGCGGGAGTTGGGGCAATGAGCAGTTCTTC,CASSQVSVGGSWGNEQFF
TRBJ1-5,TRBV29-1,.,.,TGCAGCGTTGGGGGGAACAATCAGCCCCAGCATTTT,CSVGGNNQPQHF
TRBJ2-1,TRBV7-6,TRBD2,few,TGTGCCAGCAGCTTAGGTCTAGCGGGACGGGCGAATGAGCAGTTCTTC,CASSLGLAGRANEQFF
TRBJ2-7,TRBV28,TRBD1,.,TGTGCCAGCAGACCCGAAGACAGGGACGAGCAGTACTTC,CASRPEDRDEQYF
TRBJ2-2,TRBV7-3,TRBD1,.,TGTGCCAGCAGCCCCTCGGGACAGGTCTACACCGGGGAGCTGTTTTTT,CASSPSGQVYTGELFF
TRBJ2-1,TRBV28,.,few,TGTGCCAGCGGACCGAACCACAATGAGCAGTTCTTC,CASGPNHNEQFF